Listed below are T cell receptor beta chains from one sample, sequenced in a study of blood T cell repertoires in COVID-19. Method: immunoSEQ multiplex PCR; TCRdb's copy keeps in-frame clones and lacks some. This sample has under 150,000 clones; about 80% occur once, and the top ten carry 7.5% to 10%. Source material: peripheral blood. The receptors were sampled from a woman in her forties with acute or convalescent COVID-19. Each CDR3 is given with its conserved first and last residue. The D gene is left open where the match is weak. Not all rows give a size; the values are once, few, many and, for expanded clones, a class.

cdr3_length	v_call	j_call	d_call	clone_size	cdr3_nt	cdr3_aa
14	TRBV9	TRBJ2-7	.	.	TGTGCCAGCAGCGTAGGTAAGGGGGACTACGAGCAGTACTTC	CASSVGKGDYEQYF
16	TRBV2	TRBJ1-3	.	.	TGTGCCAGCAGTGAAAAGGGGCAGGGGTCCGGAAACACCATATATTTT	CASSEKGQGSGNTIYF
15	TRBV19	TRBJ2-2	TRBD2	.	TGTGCCAGTAAAGCGCGGGGGGGGAACACCGGGGAGCTGTTTTTT	CASKARGGNTGELFF
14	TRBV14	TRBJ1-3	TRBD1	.	TGTGCCAGCAGCCACAGGGGGCAAGGAAACACCATATATTTT	CASSHRGQGNTIYF
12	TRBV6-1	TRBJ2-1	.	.	TGTGCCAGCAGTGATTACAGCGGTGAGCAGTTCTTC	CASSDYSGEQFF
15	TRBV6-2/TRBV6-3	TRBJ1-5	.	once	TGTGCCAGCAACCCCGGGGGGTTCCAGGGGCAGCCCCAGCATTTT	CASNPGGFQGQPQHF
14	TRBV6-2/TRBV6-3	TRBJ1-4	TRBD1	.	TGTGCCAGCAGTCGTTGGACAGGGGTGGGGAAACTGTTTTTT	CASSRWTGVGKLFF
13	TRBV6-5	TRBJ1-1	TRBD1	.	TGTGCCAGCAGTTACGGGGCAGGGGGCGAGGCTTTCTTT	CASSYGAGGEAFF
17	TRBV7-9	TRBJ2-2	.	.	TGTGCCAGCAGCCCGGATCCGGGGGGCAGAGGCACCGGGGAGCTGTTTTTT	CASSPDPGGRGTGELFF
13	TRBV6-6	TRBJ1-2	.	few	TGTGCCAGCAGTAACCGGAAGGGGGTTGGCTACACCTTC	CASSNRKGVGYTF
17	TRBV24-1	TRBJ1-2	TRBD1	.	TGTGCCACCAGTGATTCCAGGGGGCGCCGGATGTTCTATGGCTACACCTTC	CATSDSRGRRMFYGYTF
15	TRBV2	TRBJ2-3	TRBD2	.	TGTGCCAGCAGTGAAGGGCTAGCGGGGGGGTTGGTGCAGTATTTT	CASSEGLAGGLVQYF
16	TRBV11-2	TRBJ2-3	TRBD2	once	TGTGCCAGCAGCTTAGTTCCCCTAGCGGTGAGAGATACGCAGTATTTT	CASSLVPLAVRDTQYF
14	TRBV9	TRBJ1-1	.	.	TGTGCCAGCAGCGTTGGGGCGGTCGCTACTGAAGCTTTCTTT	CASSVGAVATEAFF
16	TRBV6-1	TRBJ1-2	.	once	TGTGCCAGCAGTGAAATGGCAGGGTGGCGAGGCTATGGCTACACCTTC	CASSEMAGWRGYGYTF
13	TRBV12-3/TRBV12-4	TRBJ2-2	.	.	TGTGCCAGCAGTCCACAGGGACCCGGGGAGCTGTTTTTT	CASSPQGPGELFF
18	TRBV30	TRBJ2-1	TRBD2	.	TGTGCCTGGAGTGGCGGGACTAGCGGGGGGGCAGGCTACAATGAGCAGTTCTTC	CAWSGGTSGGAGYNEQFF
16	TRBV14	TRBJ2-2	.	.	TGTGCCAGCAGCCAGGTCGGAGGGCTGGGCACCGGGGAGCTGTTTTTT	CASSQVGGLGTGELFF
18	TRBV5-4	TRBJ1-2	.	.	TGTGCCAGCAGCCCCACGGGGGGCGCGGTGGACTATAAGGATGGCTACACCTTC	CASSPTGGAVDYKDGYTF
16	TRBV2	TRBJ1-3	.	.	TGTGCCAGCAGTGAGAGGGCAAGCACGACTGGAAACACCATATATTTT	CASSERASTTGNTIYF
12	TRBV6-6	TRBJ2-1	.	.	TGTGCCAGCAGTTCCCAATACAATGAGCAGTTCTTC	CASSSQYNEQFF
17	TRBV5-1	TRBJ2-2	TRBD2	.	TGCGCCAGCAGCTTGGGGACTAGCGGGTCGAACACCGGGGAGCTGTTTTTT	CASSLGTSGSNTGELFF
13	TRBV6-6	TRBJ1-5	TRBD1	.	TGTGCCAGCAGTCCGACAGGGACCCAGCCCCAGCATTTT	CASSPTGTQPQHF
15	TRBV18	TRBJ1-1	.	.	TGTGCCAGCTCACCAGGACAGATAACAAACACTGAAGCTTTCTTT	CASSPGQITNTEAFF
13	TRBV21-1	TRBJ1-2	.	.	TGTGCCAGCAACAGGGGGTTGGGCTATGGCTACACCTTC	CASNRGLGYGYTF
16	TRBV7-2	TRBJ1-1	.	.	TGTGCCAGCAGCTACGACCCCGGACAGATGAACACTGAAGCTTTCTTT	CASSYDPGQMNTEAFF
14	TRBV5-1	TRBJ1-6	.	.	TGCGCCAGCAGCTTGGTGGACAGATATTCACCCCTCCACTTT	CASSLVDRYSPLHF